A selection of T cell receptor beta chains follows, all from one sample in a study of CD8 T cells in ankylosing spondylitis. MiXCR, applied by TCRdb to the 5' RACE reads, yields one record per CDR3 protein. The sample holds about 150,000 distinct CDR3 sequences, under 45% seen once. Sequenced: synovial fluid, either unsorted or a sorted T cell fraction (not recorded which). The source of these receptors is a male donor with ankylosing spondylitis. Both conserved end residues are part of each CDR3. D genes are given only for firm matches. Size is omitted from some rows. Given values are once, few, many or a class for expanded clones.

J gene	D gene	V gene	CDR3 length	clone size	CDR3 protein
TRBJ2-1	TRBD2	TRBV6-5	16	.	CASSYLGRAIYNEQFF
TRBJ2-7	.	TRBV16	16	.	CASSPPPSGVPYEQYF
TRBJ1-6	TRBD1	TRBV20-1	15	.	CSAAQGARMNSPLHF
TRBJ2-1	.	TRBV5-1	13	.	CASSLLGDFEQFF
TRBJ2-1	.	TRBV7-9	16	.	CASSLSGRASYNEQFF
TRBJ1-5	.	TRBV11-2	14	few	CASSLTVSNQPQHF
TRBJ1-6	.	TRBV11-2	17	few	CASSLEAGAGFGSPLHF
TRBJ1-1	.	TRBV20-1	12	.	CSASRGEFEAFF
TRBJ2-6	.	TRBV12-3/TRBV12-4	18	few	CASSFFSSEVSGANVLTF
TRBJ1-2	TRBD1	TRBV28	17	.	CASSLFPIFQGALGYTF
TRBJ2-2	.	TRBV6-7	14	.	CANAGTPNTGELFF
TRBJ2-1	TRBD1	TRBV5-1	16	few	CASSFGTGFEANEQFF
TRBJ2-5	.	TRBV5-1	13	.	CASSLSLKETQYF
TRBJ1-6	TRBD1	TRBV4-1	17	.	CASSHPPWDSDNSPLHF
TRBJ1-1	.	TRBV28	13	.	CASRGWGEPEAFF
TRBJ2-1	.	TRBV12-5	13	many	CASGRQDNNEQFF
TRBJ1-5	.	TRBV4-3	16	.	CASSQEVRGGNQPQHF
TRBJ2-1	.	TRBV6-1	14	.	CAGGAVADTMKQFF